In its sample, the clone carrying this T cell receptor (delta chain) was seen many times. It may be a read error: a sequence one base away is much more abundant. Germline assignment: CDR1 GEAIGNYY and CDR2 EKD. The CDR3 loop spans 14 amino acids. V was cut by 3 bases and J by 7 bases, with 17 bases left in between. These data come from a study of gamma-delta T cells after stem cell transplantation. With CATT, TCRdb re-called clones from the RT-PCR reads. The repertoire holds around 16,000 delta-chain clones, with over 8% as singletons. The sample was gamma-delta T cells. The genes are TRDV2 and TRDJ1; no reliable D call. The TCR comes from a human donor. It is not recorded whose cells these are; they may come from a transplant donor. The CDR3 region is CACDDVEDSGKLIF. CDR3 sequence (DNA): TGTGCCTGTGACGATGTTGAGGACAGCGGTAAACTCATCTTT.